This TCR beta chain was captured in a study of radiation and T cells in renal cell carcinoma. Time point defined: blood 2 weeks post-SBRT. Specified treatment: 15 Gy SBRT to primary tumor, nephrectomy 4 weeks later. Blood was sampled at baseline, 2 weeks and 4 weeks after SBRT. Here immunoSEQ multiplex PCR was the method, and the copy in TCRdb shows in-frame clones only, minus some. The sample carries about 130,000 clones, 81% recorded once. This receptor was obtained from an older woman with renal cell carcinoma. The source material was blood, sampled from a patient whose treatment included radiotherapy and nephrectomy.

The CDR3 region is CASSQPWEKGVRAYEQYF. CDR3 coding DNA: TGCGCCAGCAGTCAACCCTGGGAGAAGGGGGTACGGGCCTACGAGCAGTACTTC. V usage is TRBV23-1 and J usage is TRBJ2-7, with a possible D match to TRBD1 (6 bases). TRBV23-1 is marked as an open reading frame, function uncertain. Trimming shortened V by 2 bases and J by 2 bases, and 22 bases separated the two germline ends. The CDR3 has 18 residues.